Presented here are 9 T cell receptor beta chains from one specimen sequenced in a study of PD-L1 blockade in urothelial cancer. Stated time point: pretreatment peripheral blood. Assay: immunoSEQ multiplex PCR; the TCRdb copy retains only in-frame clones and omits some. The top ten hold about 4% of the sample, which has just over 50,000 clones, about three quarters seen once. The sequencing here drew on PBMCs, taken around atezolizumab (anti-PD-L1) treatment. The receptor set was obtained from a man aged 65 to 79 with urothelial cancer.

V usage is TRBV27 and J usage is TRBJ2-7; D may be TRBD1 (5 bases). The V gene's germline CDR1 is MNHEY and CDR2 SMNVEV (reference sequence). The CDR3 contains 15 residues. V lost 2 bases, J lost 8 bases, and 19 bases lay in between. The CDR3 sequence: CASSLGRGAMAQQYF. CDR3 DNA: TGTGCCAGCAGTTTAGGGCGTGGGGCGATGGCCCAGCAGTACTTC.

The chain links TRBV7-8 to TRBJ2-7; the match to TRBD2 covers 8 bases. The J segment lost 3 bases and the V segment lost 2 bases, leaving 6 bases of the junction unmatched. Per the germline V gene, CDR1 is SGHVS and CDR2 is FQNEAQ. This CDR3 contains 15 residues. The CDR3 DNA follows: TGTGCCAGCAGCTTAAGGCTAGCGGGTGGCTACGAGCAGTACTTC. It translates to CASSLRLAGGYEQYF. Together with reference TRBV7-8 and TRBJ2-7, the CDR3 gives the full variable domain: GAGVSQSPRYKVAKRGQDVALRCDPISGHVSLFWYQQALGQGPEFLTYFQNEAQLDKSGLPSDRFFAERPEGSVSTLKIQRTQQEDSAVYLCASSLRLAGGYEQYFGPGTRLTVT.

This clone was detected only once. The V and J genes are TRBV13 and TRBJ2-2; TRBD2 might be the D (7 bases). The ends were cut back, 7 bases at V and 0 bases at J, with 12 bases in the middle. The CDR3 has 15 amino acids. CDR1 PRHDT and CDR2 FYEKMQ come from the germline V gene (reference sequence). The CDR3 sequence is CASTEGGANTGELFF. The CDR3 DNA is TGTGCCAGCACCGAGGGGGGGGCGAACACCGGGGAGCTGTTTTTT. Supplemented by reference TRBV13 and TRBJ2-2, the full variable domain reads AAGVIQSPRHLIKEKRETATLKCYPIPRHDTVYWYQQGPGQDPQFLISFYEKMQSDKGSIPDRFSAQQFSDYHSELNMSSLELGDSALYFCASTEGGANTGELFFGEGSRLTVL.

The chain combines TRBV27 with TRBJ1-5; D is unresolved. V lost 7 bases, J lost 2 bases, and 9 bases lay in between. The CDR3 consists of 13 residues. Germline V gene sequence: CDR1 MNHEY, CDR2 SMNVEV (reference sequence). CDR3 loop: CASTSGGNQPQHF. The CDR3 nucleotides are TGTGCCAGCACCTCTGGAGGCAATCAGCCCCAGCATTTT.

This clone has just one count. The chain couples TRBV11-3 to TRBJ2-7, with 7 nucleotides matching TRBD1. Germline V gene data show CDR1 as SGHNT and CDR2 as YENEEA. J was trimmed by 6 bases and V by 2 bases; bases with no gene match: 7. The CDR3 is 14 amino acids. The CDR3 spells CASSLSRAGGEQYF. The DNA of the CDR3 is TGTGCCAGCAGCTTAAGCCGGGCAGGGGGCGAGCAGTACTTC.

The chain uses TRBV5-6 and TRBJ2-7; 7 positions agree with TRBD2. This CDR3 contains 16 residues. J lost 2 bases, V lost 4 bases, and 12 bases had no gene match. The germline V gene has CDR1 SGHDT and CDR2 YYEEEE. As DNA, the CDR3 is TGTGCCAGCAGCAGCAAATGGGGGGGAAAAACCTACGAGCAGTACTTC. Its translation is CASSSKWGGKTYEQYF.

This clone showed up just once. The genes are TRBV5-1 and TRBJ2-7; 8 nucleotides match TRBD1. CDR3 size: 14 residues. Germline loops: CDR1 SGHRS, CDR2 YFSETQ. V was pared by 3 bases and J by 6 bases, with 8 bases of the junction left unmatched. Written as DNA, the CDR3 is TGCGCCAGCAGCTCCCGGGACAGGTCGGGCGAGCAGTACTTC. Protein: CASSSRDRSGEQYF.

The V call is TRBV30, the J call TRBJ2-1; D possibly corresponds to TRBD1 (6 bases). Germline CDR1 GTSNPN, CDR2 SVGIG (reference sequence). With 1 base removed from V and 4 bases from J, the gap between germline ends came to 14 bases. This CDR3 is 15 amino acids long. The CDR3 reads CAWSAGVGVYNEQFF. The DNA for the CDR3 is TGTGCCTGGAGTGCAGGGGTTGGGGTATACAATGAGCAGTTCTTC.

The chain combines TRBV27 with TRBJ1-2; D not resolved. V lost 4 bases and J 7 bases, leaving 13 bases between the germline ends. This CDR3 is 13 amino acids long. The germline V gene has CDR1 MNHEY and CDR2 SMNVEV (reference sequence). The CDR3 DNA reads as TGTGCCAGCAGTTGGAGGAGGGAGGGTGGCTACACCTTC. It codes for CASSWRREGGYTF.